This TCR beta chain is drawn from a study of blood T cell repertoires in COVID-19. Study overall: The United States, Italy and Spain supplied acute and convalescent COVID-19 samples. PBMCs, B-cell-depleted T cells, or T cells were the source of the cDNA or gDNA that made up the material.

The authors' processing: Cell counts per sample came from amplifying reference gene primers. Only in-frame clones appear in the TCRdb table, and some are missing; sequencing was by immunoSEQ multiplex PCR. The V and J calls and clone size come from that table; D and trimming were worked out from the DNA. The repertoire includes 250,000 to 350,000 clones, around 81% of them detected once, and 4.1% sits in the top ten. This CDR3 region has 15 residues. Germline trimming cut 3 bases from V and 3 bases from J; bases unmatched to any gene: 5. Germline lookup yields CDR1 LNHDA and CDR2 SQIVND (reference sequence).

The chain links TRBV19 to TRBJ2-1, with 7 positions matching TRBD1. This TCR was sampled from a woman aged 45-65 years with active or convalescent COVID-19. Sequenced input: peripheral blood. CDR3 residues: CASSISGQSYNEQFF. The DNA of the CDR3 is TGTGCCAGTAGTATCTCGGGACAGAGCTACAATGAGCAGTTCTTC.